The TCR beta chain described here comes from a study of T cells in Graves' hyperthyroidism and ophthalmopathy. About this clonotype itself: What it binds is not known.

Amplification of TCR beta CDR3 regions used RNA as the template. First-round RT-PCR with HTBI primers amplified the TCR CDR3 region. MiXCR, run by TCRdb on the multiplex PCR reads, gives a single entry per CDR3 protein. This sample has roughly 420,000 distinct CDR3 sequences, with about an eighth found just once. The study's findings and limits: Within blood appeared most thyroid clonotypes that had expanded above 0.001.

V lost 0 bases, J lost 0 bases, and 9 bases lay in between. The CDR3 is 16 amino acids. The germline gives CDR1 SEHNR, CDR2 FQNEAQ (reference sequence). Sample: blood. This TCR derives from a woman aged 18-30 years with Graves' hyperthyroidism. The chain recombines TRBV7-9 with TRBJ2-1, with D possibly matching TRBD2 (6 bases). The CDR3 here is CASSLAPSVSYNEQFF. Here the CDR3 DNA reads TGTGCCAGCAGCTTAGCCCCTAGCGTCTCCTACAATGAGCAGTTCTTC.